The rows below give T cell receptor beta chains drawn from one sample of a study of synovial regulatory T cells in juvenile arthritis. Assay used: immunoSEQ multiplex PCR; TCRdb lists only in-frame clones, some missing. The ten top clones account for approximately 0.66%, within a sample of approximately 9,300 clones. The sample was Treg cells from blood. The source of these receptors is a donor between 2 and 29 years old with juvenile idiopathic arthritis. Each CDR3 is given with its conserved first and last residue. Fields, in order: V gene, J gene, CDR3 protein.

TRBV11-2	TRBJ2-5	CASSPGRFQETQYF
TRBV6-6	TRBJ1-3	CASRPTGYSGNTIYF
TRBV19	TRBJ1-2	CASSLMTGNYGYTF
TRBV5-6	TRBJ2-7	CASSSPNRRGLDEQYF
TRBV29-1	TRBJ2-7	CSVGQSWGPISYEQYF
TRBV6-6	TRBJ2-7	CASSRDYYYEQYF
TRBV30	TRBJ1-1	CAWITPNRQGWNTEAFF
TRBV20-1	TRBJ1-1	CRAMDTEAFF
TRBV7-2	TRBJ2-2	CASSFVGHRNTGELFF
TRBV27	TRBJ1-2	CASSFSSYYGYTF
TRBV7-2	TRBJ2-5	CASSLRTSGGARETQYF
TRBV5-4	TRBJ1-6	CASSNQGANSPLHF
TRBV9	TRBJ1-2	CASSVARNPSQIYGYTF
TRBV28	TRBJ2-7	CASSISGTEQYF
TRBV7-2	TRBJ2-1	CASSLESALHNEQFF
TRBV30	TRBJ1-1	CAWQEWTEAFF
TRBV7-2	TRBJ1-1	CASSLGSGINTEAFF